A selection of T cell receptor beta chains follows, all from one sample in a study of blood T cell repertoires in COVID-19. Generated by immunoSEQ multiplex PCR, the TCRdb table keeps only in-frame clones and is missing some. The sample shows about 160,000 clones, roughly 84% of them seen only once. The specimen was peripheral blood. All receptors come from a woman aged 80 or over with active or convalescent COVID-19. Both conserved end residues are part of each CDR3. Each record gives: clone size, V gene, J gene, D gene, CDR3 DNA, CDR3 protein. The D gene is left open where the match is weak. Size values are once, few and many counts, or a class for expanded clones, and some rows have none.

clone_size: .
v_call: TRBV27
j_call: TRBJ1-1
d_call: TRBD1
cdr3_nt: TGTGCCAGCAGTCCAAACAGGGGCATGAACACTGAAGCTTTCTTT
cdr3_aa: CASSPNRGMNTEAFF

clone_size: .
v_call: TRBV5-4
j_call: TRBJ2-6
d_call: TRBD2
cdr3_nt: TGTGCCAGCTCCGGACTAGCGGGGGGTCCCGGGGCCAACGTCCTGACTTTC
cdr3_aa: CASSGLAGGPGANVLTF

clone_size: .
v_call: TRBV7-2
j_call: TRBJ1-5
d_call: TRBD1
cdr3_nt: TGTGCCAGCAGCTTTCGACAGGGAAGCAATCAGCCCCAGCATTTT
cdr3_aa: CASSFRQGSNQPQHF

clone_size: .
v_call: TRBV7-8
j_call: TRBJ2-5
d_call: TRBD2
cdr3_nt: TGTGCCAGCAGCACCACGACTAGCGGCCAAGAGACCCAGTACTTC
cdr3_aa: CASSTTTSGQETQYF

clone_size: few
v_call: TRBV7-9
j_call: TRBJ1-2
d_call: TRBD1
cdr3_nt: TGTGCCAGCAGCTTAGATAGAGGGCAGGGGGATGATGGCTACACCTTC
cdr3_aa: CASSLDRGQGDDGYTF

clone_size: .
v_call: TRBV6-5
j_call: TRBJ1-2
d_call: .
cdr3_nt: TGTGCCAGCAGCTCAACGGACACCTATGGCTACACCTTC
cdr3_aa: CASSSTDTYGYTF

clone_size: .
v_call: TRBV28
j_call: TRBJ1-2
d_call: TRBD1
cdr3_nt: TGTGCCAGCAGCCAGGGGGCAATTGGCTACACCTTC
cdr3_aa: CASSQGAIGYTF

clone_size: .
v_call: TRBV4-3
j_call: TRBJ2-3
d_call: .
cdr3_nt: TGCGCCAGCAGCCAAGATTCGGCAGGGGTGGCGTCGGATACGCAGTATTTT
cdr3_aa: CASSQDSAGVASDTQYF

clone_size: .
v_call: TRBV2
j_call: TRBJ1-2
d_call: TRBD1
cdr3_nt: TGTGCCAGCACCCTGACAGGGGGCGGCTATGGCTACACCTTC
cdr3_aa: CASTLTGGGYGYTF

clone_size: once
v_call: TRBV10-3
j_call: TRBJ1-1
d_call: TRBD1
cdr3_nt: TGTGCCATCGCTCCCGGGACAGGGGTCACTGAAGCTTTCTTT
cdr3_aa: CAIAPGTGVTEAFF

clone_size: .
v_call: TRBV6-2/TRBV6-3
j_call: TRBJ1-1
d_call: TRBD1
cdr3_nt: TGTGCCAGCAGCTCCGGACAGGGGAATTGGATGAACACTGAAGCTTTCTTT
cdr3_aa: CASSSGQGNWMNTEAFF